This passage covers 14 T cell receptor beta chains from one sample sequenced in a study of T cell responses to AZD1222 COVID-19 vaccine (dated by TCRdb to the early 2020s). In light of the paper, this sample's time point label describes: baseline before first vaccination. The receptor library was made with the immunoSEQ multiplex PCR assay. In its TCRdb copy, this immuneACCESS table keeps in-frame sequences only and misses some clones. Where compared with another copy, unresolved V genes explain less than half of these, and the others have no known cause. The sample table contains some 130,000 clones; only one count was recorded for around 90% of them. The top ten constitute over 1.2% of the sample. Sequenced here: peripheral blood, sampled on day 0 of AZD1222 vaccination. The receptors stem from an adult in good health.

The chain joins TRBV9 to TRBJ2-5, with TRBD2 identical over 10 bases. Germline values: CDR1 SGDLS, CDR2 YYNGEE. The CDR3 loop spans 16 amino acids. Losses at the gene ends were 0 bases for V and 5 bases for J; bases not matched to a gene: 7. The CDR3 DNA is TGTGCCAGCAGCGTAGGGAGCGGGGGGGCTTGGGAGACCCAGTACTTC. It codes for CASSVGSGGAWETQYF.

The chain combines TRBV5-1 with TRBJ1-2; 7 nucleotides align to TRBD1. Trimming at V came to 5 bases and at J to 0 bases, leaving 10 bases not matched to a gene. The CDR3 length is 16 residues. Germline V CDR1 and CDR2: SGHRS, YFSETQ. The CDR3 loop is CASSGGTGETNYGYTF. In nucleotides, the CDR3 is TGCGCCAGCAGTGGAGGTACAGGGGAAACTAACTATGGCTACACCTTC.

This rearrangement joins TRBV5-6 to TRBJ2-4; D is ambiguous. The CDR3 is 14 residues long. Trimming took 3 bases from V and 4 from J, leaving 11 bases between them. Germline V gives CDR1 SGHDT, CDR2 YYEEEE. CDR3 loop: CASSSGALKNIQYF. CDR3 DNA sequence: TGTGCCAGCAGCTCGGGCGCCTTGAAAAACATTCAGTACTTC.

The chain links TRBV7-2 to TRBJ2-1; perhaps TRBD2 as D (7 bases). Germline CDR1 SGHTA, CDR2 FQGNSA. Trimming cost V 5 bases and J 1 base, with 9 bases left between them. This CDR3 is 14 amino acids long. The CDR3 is CASSKGGSYNEQFF. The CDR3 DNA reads TGTGCCAGCAGCAAGGGGGGGTCCTACAATGAGCAGTTCTTC.

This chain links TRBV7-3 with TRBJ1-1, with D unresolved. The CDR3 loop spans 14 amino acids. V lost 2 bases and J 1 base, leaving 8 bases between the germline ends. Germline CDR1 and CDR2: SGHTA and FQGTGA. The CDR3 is CASSLGVPNTEAFF. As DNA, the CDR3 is TGTGCCAGCAGCTTAGGGGTCCCGAACACTGAAGCTTTCTTT.

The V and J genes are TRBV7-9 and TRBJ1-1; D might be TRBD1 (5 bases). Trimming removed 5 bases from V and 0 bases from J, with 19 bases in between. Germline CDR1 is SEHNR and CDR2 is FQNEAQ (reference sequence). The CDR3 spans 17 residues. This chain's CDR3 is CASSTGSGTAMNTEAFF. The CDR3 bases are TGTGCCAGCAGCACGGGGTCCGGGACCGCGATGAACACTGAAGCTTTCTTT.

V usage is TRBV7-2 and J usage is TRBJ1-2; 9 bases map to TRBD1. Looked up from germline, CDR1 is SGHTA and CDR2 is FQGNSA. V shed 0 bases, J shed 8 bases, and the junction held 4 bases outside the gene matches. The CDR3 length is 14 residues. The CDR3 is CASSLAVGQGGYTF. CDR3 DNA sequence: TGTGCCAGCAGCTTAGCCGTGGGACAGGGAGGCTACACCTTC.

CDR3 coding DNA: TGTGCCAGCAGCGGGCAGGACGGAGGTACCTACGAGCAGTACTTC. Its protein product is CASSGQDGGTYEQYF. The chain joins TRBV2 to TRBJ2-7; D may be TRBD2 (5 bases). Germline lookup yields CDR1 SNHLY and CDR2 FYNNEI. Deletions cut 6 bases from V and 2 bases from J, with 17 bases between. This CDR3 has 15 amino acids.

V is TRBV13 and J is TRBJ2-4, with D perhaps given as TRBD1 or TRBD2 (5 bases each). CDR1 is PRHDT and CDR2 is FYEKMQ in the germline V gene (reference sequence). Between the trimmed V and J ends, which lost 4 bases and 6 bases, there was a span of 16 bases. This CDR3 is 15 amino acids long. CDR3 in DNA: TGTGCCAGCAGCTCCGGGGACCGATATTCAAACATTCAGTACTTC. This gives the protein CASSSGDRYSNIQYF.

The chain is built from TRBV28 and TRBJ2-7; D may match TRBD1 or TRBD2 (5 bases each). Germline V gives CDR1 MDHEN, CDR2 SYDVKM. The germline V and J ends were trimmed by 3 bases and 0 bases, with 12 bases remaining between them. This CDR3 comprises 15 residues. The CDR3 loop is CASSFGGRVSYEQYF. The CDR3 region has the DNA TGTGCCAGCAGTTTTGGGGGACGGGTCTCCTACGAGCAGTACTTC.

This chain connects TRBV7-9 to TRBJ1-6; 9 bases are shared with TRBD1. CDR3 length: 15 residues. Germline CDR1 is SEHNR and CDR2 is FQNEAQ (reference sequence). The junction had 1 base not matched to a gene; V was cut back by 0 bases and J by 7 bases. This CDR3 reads CASSLAGTGNSPLHF. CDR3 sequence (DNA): TGTGCCAGCAGCTTAGCTGGGACAGGGAATTCACCCCTCCACTTT.

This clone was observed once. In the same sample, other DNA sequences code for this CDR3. The CDR3, as DNA: TGTGCCAGCAGTGGAGGAGGTCAGCCCCAGCATTTT. Its translation is CASSGGGQPQHF. The V gene is TRBV2, the J gene TRBJ1-5, with D unresolved. V lost 4 bases, J lost 6 bases, and 7 bases lay in between. The CDR3 is 12 residues long. CDR1 SNHLY and CDR2 FYNNEI come from the germline V gene.

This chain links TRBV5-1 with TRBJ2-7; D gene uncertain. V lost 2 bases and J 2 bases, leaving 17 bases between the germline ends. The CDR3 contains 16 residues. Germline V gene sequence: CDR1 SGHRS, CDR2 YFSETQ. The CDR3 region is CASSLASGRSTYEQYF. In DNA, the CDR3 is TGCGCCAGCAGCTTAGCCTCAGGCCGGAGCACCTACGAGCAGTACTTC.

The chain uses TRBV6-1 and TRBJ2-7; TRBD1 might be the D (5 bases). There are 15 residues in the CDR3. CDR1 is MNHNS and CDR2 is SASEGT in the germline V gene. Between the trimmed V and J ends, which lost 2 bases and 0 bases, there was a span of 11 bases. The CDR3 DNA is TGTGCCAGCAGTGAACTGACAGTCCCCTCCTACGAGCAGTACTTC. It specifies CASSELTVPSYEQYF.